These 6 T cell receptor beta chains were all obtained from the same sample, sequenced in a study of blood T cell repertoires in COVID-19. The table came from immunoSEQ multiplex PCR; TCRdb's copy has only in-frame clones and leaves some out. The sample has roughly 280,000 clones; around 86% are singletons. Sequencing input: peripheral blood. Receptors were obtained from a man aged 45-65 years with acute or convalescent COVID-19.

The chain links TRBV19 to TRBJ1-2; 10 nucleotides line up with TRBD1. The CDR3 extends over 15 amino acids. J lost 2 bases, V lost 4 bases, and 4 bases had no gene match. Germline lookup yields CDR1 LNHDA and CDR2 SQIVND (reference sequence). Here the CDR3 reads CASSTGTGENYGYTF. The CDR3 DNA follows: TGTGCCAGTAGTACGGGGACAGGGGAGAACTATGGCTACACCTTC.

CDR3: CASSQGSFVGQGTFRGGYTF. For the CDR3, the DNA is TGTGCCAGCAGCCAAGGCTCCTTTGTTGGACAGGGGACCTTTAGGGGTGGCTACACCTTC. The chain employs TRBV3-1 (or the pseudogene TRBV3-2) and TRBJ1-2; 9 positions agree with TRBD1. V shed 1 base, J shed 7 bases, and the junction held 22 bases outside the gene matches. Germline CDR1 and CDR2: LGHDT and YNNKEL (reference sequence). CDR3 length equals 20 residues.

The V and J genes are TRBV5-1 and TRBJ2-4, with TRBD2 identical over 12 bases. CDR3 length: 16 residues. The ends lost 4 bases at V and 8 bases at J; junction bases unmatched: 10. In germline, CDR1 is SGHRS, CDR2 YFSETQ. In DNA form, the CDR3 reads TGCGCCAGCAGCATAGCTAGCGGGGGGGCCGGGGACATTCAGTACTTC. Its protein is CASSIASGGAGDIQYF.

CDR3 sequence (DNA): TGTGCCAGCTCACCGAGCGGGATTGGAGCTTTCTTT. Its protein is CASSPSGIGAFF. The rearrangement uses TRBV18 and TRBJ1-1, with D hard to call. The germline V gene has CDR1 KGHSH and CDR2 LQKENI. This CDR3 spans 12 amino acids. V lost 3 bases, J lost 10 bases, and 12 bases lay in between. Variable domain in full (rest from reference TRBV18 and TRBJ1-1): NAGVMQNPRHLVRRRGQEARLRCSPMKGHSHVYWYRQLPEEGLKFMVYLQKENIIDESGMPKERFSAEFPKEGPSILRIQQVVRGDSAAYFCASSPSGIGAFFGQGTRLTVV.

The chain links TRBV2 to TRBJ2-7, with 7 bases that match TRBD1. Germline values: CDR1 SNHLY, CDR2 FYNNEI. V trimming: 0 bases; J trimming: 2 bases; junction bases outside the gene matches: 10. CDR3 length: 17 residues. CDR3 DNA: TGTGCCAGCAGTGAAGCTCCTGCGACCGGGACAGCCTACGAGCAGTACTTC. Translating gives CASSEAPATGTAYEQYF. The complete variable domain, with remaining parts taken from reference TRBV2 and TRBJ2-7, reads EPEVTQTPSHQVTQMGQEVILRCVPISNHLYFYWYRQILGQKVEFLVSFYNNEISEKSEIFDDQFSVERPDGSNFTLKIRSTKLEDSAMYFCASSEAPATGTAYEQYFGPGTRLTVT.

The rearrangement links TRBV7-3 to TRBJ2-5; D may be TRBD2 (7 bases). The germline V and J ends were trimmed by 0 bases and 4 bases, with 12 bases remaining between them. CDR1 and CDR2 from the germline V gene are SGHTA and FQGTGA. The CDR3 totals 15 residues. The DNA of the CDR3 is TGTGCCAGCAGCTTAACCCCCGGGGGGCGAGAGACCCAGTACTTC. Amino acids: CASSLTPGGRETQYF. Together with reference TRBV7-3 and TRBJ2-5, the CDR3 gives the full variable domain: GAGVSQTPSNKVTEKGKYVELRCDPISGHTALYWYRQSLGQGPEFLIYFQGTGAADDSGLPNDRFFAVRPEGSVSTLKIQRTERGDSAVYLCASSLTPGGRETQYFGPGTRLLVL.